Following are 18 T cell receptor beta chains from one sample sequenced in a study of T cell repertoires in cytomegalovirus infection (dated by TCRdb to about 2019). TCRdb records Illumina HiSeq 1500 as the sequencer. Using fastp at Q25 and MiXCR, TCRdb reprocessed the public reads and kept productive beta chains. CDR3 protein duplicates are merged, each entry listing the most common genes and DNA. This sample lists around 430,000 distinct CDR3 sequences; about 39% were detected once. The leading ten clones occupy around 45% of the sample. The antigens for these receptors are not known. The sample's treatment or condition, from its label and the paper: in vitro stimulation with specific CMV peptide epitopes to enrich CMV-specific T cells. The starting material was cultured PBMCs, obtained from culture after CMV antigen stimulation. All receptors derive from a human donor in good health (CMV status not recorded). Some clones in this sample may be carry-over from other donors' samples.

The CDR3 region is CASSRTPANTGELFF. As DNA, the CDR3 is TGTGCCAGCAGCCGAACCCCCGCGAACACCGGGGAGCTGTTTTTT. V and J are TRBV5-3 and TRBJ2-2; D remains ambiguous. TRBV5-3 is an open reading frame, and its role is uncertain. With 8 bases removed from V and 0 bases from J, the gap between germline ends came to 14 bases. CDR3 size: 15 residues.

This clonotype was counted at least ten times. This rearrangement joins TRBV7-2 to TRBJ2-6; D is unresolved. V dropped 3 bases and J dropped 4 bases, with 10 bases sitting between them. Germline V gives CDR1 SGHTA, CDR2 FQGNSA. The CDR3 has 15 amino acids. This CDR3 is CASSFQSSGANVLTF. CDR3 in DNA: TGTGCCAGCAGCTTCCAGAGCTCCGGGGCCAACGTCCTGACTTTC.

The chain recombines TRBV7-4 with TRBJ1-2, with TRBD1 matching over 8 bases. Germline CDR1 and CDR2: SGHVT and SQSDAQ. V shed 6 bases and J 6 bases; nucleotides not matched to a gene: 12. There are 15 residues in the CDR3. The CDR3 spells CASSQGTGNFDGYTF. CDR3 sequence (DNA): TGTGCCAGCAGTCAGGGGACAGGAAATTTCGATGGCTACACCTTC.

This clonotype has more than one count but fewer than ten. The rearrangement joins TRBV7-2 to TRBJ1-5, with no clear D. Trimming cost V 5 bases and J 8 bases, with 13 bases left between them. The CDR3 extends over 13 amino acids. CDR1 is SGHTA and CDR2 is FQGNSA in the germline V gene. CDR3 sequence reads: CASSIDRHEPQHF. CDR3 DNA: TGTGCCAGCAGCATTGACCGTCATGAGCCCCAGCATTTT.

This sequence joins TRBV18 and TRBJ2-2; D uncertain. Germline V lookup: CDR1 KGHSH, CDR2 LQKENI. CDR3 length: 14 amino acids. V shed 5 bases and J shed 5 bases, with 12 bases lying between them. CDR3 region: CASSSTHGTGELFF. Here the CDR3 DNA reads TGTGCCAGCTCATCGACACATGGGACCGGGGAGCTGTTTTTT.

The chain has TRBV5-4 and TRBJ1-4; no firm D call. The germline gives CDR1 SGHNT, CDR2 YYREEE (reference sequence). The CDR3 is 15 amino acids. Trimming took 1 base from V and 3 from J, leaving 10 bases between them. The CDR3: CASSLTVGSNEKLFF. The CDR3 DNA is TGTGCCAGCAGCTTGACGGTGGGATCTAATGAAAAACTGTTTTTT.

This clonotype has a handful of counts. The chain has TRBV12-3 or TRBV12-4 and TRBJ1-5, with D perhaps TRBD1 (6 bases). Trimming pared 5 bases from V and 8 bases from J, leaving 19 bases between. The CDR3 loop spans 15 amino acids. CDR3 sequence (DNA): TGTGCCAGCAGTCATGCGGGGGGCCCCCCGGAGCCCCAGCATTTT. It codes for CASSHAGGPPEPQHF.

The rearrangement joins TRBV20-1 to TRBJ2-3; 8 nucleotides match TRBD2. Germline loops: CDR1 DFQATT, CDR2 SNEGSKA (reference sequence). CDR3 length: 14 residues. With 0 bases clipped from V and 5 bases from J, the junction kept 4 bases outside the gene matches. The CDR3 DNA is TGCAGTGCTAGAGACCCGGGAGGGCAAGATACGCAGTATTTT. Translating gives CSARDPGGQDTQYF.

The genes are TRBV5-1 and TRBJ2-1; 14 bases are a match to TRBD2. V lost 4 bases to trimming and J lost 3 bases; unmatched junction nucleotides: 21. There are 22 residues in the CDR3. Germline assignment: CDR1 SGHRS and CDR2 YFSETQ. The CDR3 region is CASSRDRGRLAGGDPYYNEQFF. The CDR3 coding sequence is TGCGCCAGCAGCCGGGACAGGGGGCGACTAGCGGGAGGGGACCCCTACTACAATGAGCAGTTCTTC.

The V call is TRBV12-3 or TRBV12-4, the J call TRBJ2-3; the match to TRBD2 covers 8 bases. The CDR3 has 15 amino acids. The V segment lost 6 bases and the J segment 2 bases; nucleotides outside the gene matches: 7. The CDR3 loop is CASRFSGAPTDTQYF. CDR3 DNA: TGTGCCAGCAGATTTAGCGGGGCCCCCACAGATACGCAGTATTTT.

In nucleotides, the CDR3 is TGCGCCAGCAGCTTGGTCGGGACAAGCTACAATGAGCAGTTCTTC. Translating it yields CASSLVGTSYNEQFF. The chain employs TRBV5-1 and TRBJ2-1; tentative D call: TRBD1 (6 bases). V was clipped by 0 bases and J by 3 bases, with 10 bases between them. The germline CDR1 and CDR2 sequences are SGHRS and YFSETQ. CDR3 length: 15 amino acids.

This sequence joins TRBV7-9 and TRBJ1-1; no definite D call. The germline V and J ends were trimmed by 7 bases and 10 bases, with 16 bases remaining between them. The CDR3 is 12 residues long. Germline values: CDR1 SEHNR, CDR2 FQNEAQ (reference sequence). CDR3: CASISPGSGAFF. The CDR3 DNA is TGTGCCAGCATTAGTCCGGGCTCAGGAGCTTTCTTT.

This clonotype was recorded a few times. This rearrangement joins TRBV6-1 to TRBJ1-2; D unclear. The CDR3 spans 15 residues. Trimming stripped 2 bases from V and 4 bases from J, with 14 bases between. Germline assignment: CDR1 MNHNS and CDR2 SASEGT. CDR3 loop: CASSERRAFTYGYTF. In DNA, the CDR3 is TGTGCCAGCAGTGAAAGGCGGGCTTTTACCTATGGCTACACCTTC.

The chain is built from TRBV7-9 and TRBJ2-2; possible D gene TRBD1, 7 bases. V was cut by 5 bases and J by 5 bases, with 21 bases left in between. The CDR3 length is 17 residues. Germline V gene sequence: CDR1 SEHNR, CDR2 FQNEAQ (reference sequence). The CDR3 DNA reads as TGTGCCAGCAGCACCTGGGACAGCAGGGAGGCAACCGGGGAGCTGTTTTTT. Translated, it gives CASSTWDSREATGELFF.

The chain combines TRBV6-1 with TRBJ2-3, with 11 bases lining up with TRBD2. Losses at the gene ends were 6 bases for V and 5 bases for J; bases not matched to a gene: 7. Germline CDR1 and CDR2: MNHNS and SASEGT. CDR3 length equals 15 residues. This chain's CDR3 is CASRSSGGFQDTQYF. Here the CDR3 DNA reads TGTGCCAGCAGGTCTAGCGGGGGGTTTCAAGATACGCAGTATTTT.

The genes are TRBV7-8 and TRBJ1-6; the D gene is possibly TRBD1 (5 bases). The V gene's germline CDR1 is SGHVS and CDR2 FQNEAQ. Trimming took 4 bases from V and 13 from J, leaving 29 bases between them. The CDR3 totals 18 residues. CDR3: CASSYRLGLGTIIPPLHF. The CDR3 DNA is TGTGCCAGCAGCTATCGACTTGGTCTCGGGACTATAATTCCTCCCCTCCACTTT.

This chain joins TRBV7-6 and TRBJ2-1; no definite D call. V gave up 5 bases and J gave up 7 bases, with 15 bases separating them. The CDR3 runs 14 residues. Looked up from germline, CDR1 is SGHVS and CDR2 is FNYEAQ. DNA for the CDR3: TGTGCCAGCAGCCCTATAGGTATGGGGAATGAGCAGTTCTTC. Its protein is CASSPIGMGNEQFF.

The chain couples TRBV28 to TRBJ1-3, with D hard to call. The CDR3 has 13 residues. V was cut by 5 bases and J by 8 bases, with 13 bases left in between. Germline values: CDR1 MDHEN, CDR2 SYDVKM. The CDR3 sequence is CASSPYTVDTIYF. The DNA of the CDR3 is TGTGCCAGCAGTCCATATACGGTGGACACCATATATTTT. Combining the CDR3 with reference TRBV28 and TRBJ1-3 gives the whole variable domain DVKVTQSSRYLVKRTGEKVFLECVQDMDHENMFWYRQDPGLGLRLIYFSYDVKMKEKGDIPEGYSVSREKKERFSLILESASTNQTSMYLCASSPYTVDTIYFGEGSWLTVV.